This T cell receptor beta chain originates from a study of T cells in localized non-small cell lung cancer. General study points: Appearing in adjacent lung were a median around 60 of the top 100 tumor clones.

Germline V gives CDR1 SGHRS, CDR2 YFSETQ. V was pared by 4 bases and J by 4 bases, with 7 bases of the junction left unmatched. The CDR3 length is 15 residues. Details on this clone: No antigen is known for it.

Profiling relied on immunoSEQ multiplex PCR, and the TCRdb table lists in-frame clones only, not all of them. Here the sample spans more than 9,000 clones, around 79% being singletons. The rearrangement uses TRBV5-1 and TRBJ2-5; 10 bases agree with TRBD2. The clonotype comes from a male donor at least 60 years old with stage I lung adenocarcinoma. Source: peripheral blood, taken before any cancer treatment. Here the CDR3 DNA reads TGCGCCAGCAGCCGTAGCGGGGGGAGGGGAGAGACCCAGTACTTC. Residues: CASSRSGGRGETQYF.